Each of the 5 T cell receptor beta chains below was sequenced from the same sample in a study of B cell selection in AIRE deficiency. Regulatory T cells were sorted as CD4+CD25hiCD127low/negative. TCRdb keeps only in-frame clones here, not all; method: immunoSEQ multiplex PCR. The profile covers about 21,000 clones, with about 94% appearing a single time and 2% taken by the ten largest. Sequencing was done on a sample of Tregs sorted from PBMCs. These receptor sequences come from a human donor with AIRE deficiency.

V gene TRBV5-1 combines with J gene TRBJ1-3; D remains ambiguous. The CDR3 has 15 amino acids. Trimming removed 2 bases from V and 2 bases from J, with 11 bases in between. Germline CDR1 reads SGHRS; CDR2 reads YFSETQ. The CDR3 nucleotides are TGCGCCAGCAGCTTAGGCAGAAGTACTGGAAACACCATATATTTT. Its protein is CASSLGRSTGNTIYF.

This chain uses TRBV9 with TRBJ2-2, with D possibly matching TRBD1 (5 bases). CDR1 is SGDLS, CDR2 YYNGEE, per germline. The CDR3 has 16 amino acids. V lost 3 bases and J 0 bases, leaving 12 bases between the germline ends. The DNA of the CDR3 is TGTGCCAGCAGCGCCCACTCGACAGCGAACACCGGGGAGCTGTTTTTT. This translates into CASSAHSTANTGELFF.

The chain combines TRBV6-6 with TRBJ2-4; weak D call: TRBD2 (5 bases). CDR1 is MNHNY and CDR2 is SVGAGI in the germline V gene (reference sequence). V shed 0 bases and J shed 3 bases, with 12 bases lying between them. The CDR3 sequence is 16 residues long. The CDR3 reads CASSYSYSEGKNIQYF. CDR3 sequence (DNA): TGTGCCAGCAGTTACTCGTATAGCGAGGGCAAAAACATTCAGTACTTC.

The chain uses TRBV29-1 and TRBJ2-7; D is possibly TRBD1 (6 bases). This CDR3 is 14 amino acids long. CDR1 SQVTM and CDR2 ANQGSEA come from the germline V gene. V was trimmed by 6 bases and J by 0 bases, leaving 15 bases between them. The CDR3 sequence: CSVRRQGSSYEQYF. CDR3 in DNA: TGCAGCGTCCGTCGGCAGGGGTCCTCCTACGAGCAGTACTTC.

This chain joins TRBV7-2 and TRBJ2-1, with 7 bases identical to TRBD1. Germline V gene sequence: CDR1 SGHTA, CDR2 FQGNSA. V gave up 3 bases and J gave up 13 bases; unmatched junction bases: 15. CDR3 length equals 15 residues. In nucleotides, the CDR3 is TGTGCCAGCAGCTTTGGGACAGCTCTTTTCCAGCGTCAGTTCTTC. Translation: CASSFGTALFQRQFF.